These 13 T cell receptor beta chains originate from one sample sequenced in a study of T cell responses to AZD1222 COVID-19 vaccine. Data came from immunoSEQ multiplex PCR; TCRdb stores just in-frame clones and leaves some out. This table holds approximately 160,000 clones, approximately 90% found once. The input for sequencing was peripheral blood, taken on day 0 of AZD1222 vaccination. The receptors here all came from an adult in good health.

V and J are TRBV15 and TRBJ2-1, with 15 positions matching TRBD2. The CDR3 has 16 amino acids. The germline V gene encodes CDR1 LNHNV and CDR2 YYDKDF (reference sequence). Trimming cost V 4 bases and J 8 bases; bases outside gene matches: 6. The CDR3 DNA follows: TGTGCCACCAGCACCGGACTAGCGGGGGGGCCTTATGAGCAGTTCTTC. It codes for CATSTGLAGGPYEQFF.

The chain recombines TRBV19 with TRBJ2-2; either TRBD1 or TRBD2 may supply D (6 bases each). V was clipped by 8 bases and J by 2 bases, with 15 bases between them. CDR1 is LNHDA and CDR2 is SQIVND in the germline V gene (reference sequence). The CDR3 is made up of 15 amino acids. CDR3 sequence reads: CASGGGQLNTGELFF. CDR3 nucleotides: TGTGCCAGTGGAGGGGGACAACTTAACACCGGGGAGCTGTTTTTT.

This clone occurred once. In DNA form, the CDR3 reads TGTGCCAGCAGCGTAGGGGGTGGTCGCCAACAAGAGACCCAGTACTTC. Its translation: CASSVGGGRQQETQYF. The V call is TRBV9, the J call TRBJ2-5, with D hard to call. The CDR3 sequence is 16 residues long. V lost 0 bases to trimming and J lost 2 bases, with 14 bases between them. The germline CDR1 and CDR2 sequences are SGDLS and YYNGEE.

The J gene is TRBJ2-7, the V gene TRBV3-1 (or the pseudogene TRBV3-2), with D maybe TRBD2 (7 bases). Germline values: CDR1 LGHDT, CDR2 YNNKEL (reference sequence). This CDR3 comprises 14 residues. The V and J ends lost 4 bases and 5 bases respectively, with 15 bases between them. CDR3 DNA sequence: TGTGCCAGCAGCCGCGCGGGGGCCGGACACGAGCAGTACTTC. As protein: CASSRAGAGHEQYF.

J is TRBJ1-5 and V is TRBV7-2; D unclear. Between the trimmed V and J ends, which lost 5 bases and 8 bases, there was a span of 10 bases. The CDR3 is 12 residues long. CDR1 is SGHTA and CDR2 is FQGNSA in the germline V gene. The CDR3 DNA sequence: TGTGCCAGCAGCCAGCATAGGGAGCCCCAGCATTTT. Translated, it gives CASSQHREPQHF.

The chain carries TRBV18 and TRBJ1-1; D ambiguous. CDR1 is KGHSH and CDR2 is LQKENI in the germline V gene. V shed 2 bases and J shed 6 bases, with 13 bases lying between them. This CDR3 comprises 14 residues. CDR3 amino acids: CASSPGGNRAEAFF. The CDR3 bases are TGTGCCAGCTCACCAGGAGGGAATCGAGCTGAAGCTTTCTTT.

This chain connects TRBV21-1 to TRBJ1-6; the table's D call TRBD1 went unverified against the DNA. TRBV21-1 is a pseudogene. The CDR3 contains 16 residues. CDR3 amino acids: CASSQGPSSYNSPLHF. CDR3 DNA sequence: TGTGCCAGCAGCCAAGGGCCAAGCTCCTATAATTCACCCCTCCACTTT.

The chain carries TRBV30 and TRBJ2-5; 10 nucleotides line up with TRBD1. The CDR3 extends over 15 amino acids. V trimming: 3 bases; J trimming: 4 bases; junction bases outside the gene matches: 8. From germline, CDR1 is GTSNPN and CDR2 SVGIG (reference sequence). In DNA, the CDR3 is TGTGCCTGGAGATCCGGACAGGGGGTCTTAGAGACCCAGTACTTC. The encoded protein is CAWRSGQGVLETQYF. Combining the CDR3 with reference TRBV30 and TRBJ2-5 gives the whole variable domain SQTIHQWPATLVQPVGSPLSLECTVEGTSNPNLYWYRQAAGRGLQLLFYSVGIGQISSEVPQNLSASRPQDRQFILSSKKLLLSDSGFYLCAWRSGQGVLETQYFGPGTRLLVL.

V and J are TRBV27 and TRBJ1-2; 7 nucleotides align to TRBD1. The germline V gene encodes CDR1 MNHEY and CDR2 SMNVEV (reference sequence). Unmatched junction bases numbered 8, after V lost 6 bases and J lost 1 base. The CDR3 length is 15 residues. The CDR3 sequence: CASSPYRGGNYGYTF. The CDR3 coding sequence is TGTGCCAGCAGCCCATACAGGGGTGGTAACTATGGCTACACCTTC.

The V call is TRBV4-2, the J call TRBJ2-7, with 10 bases aligning to TRBD1. Germline assignment: CDR1 LGHNA and CDR2 YNFKEQ. The CDR3 sequence is 17 residues long. V dropped 1 base and J dropped 2; count of bases not matched to a gene: 8. As DNA, the CDR3 is TGTGCCAGCAGCCAAGGGGTAGGGGGACAGGGGCCCTACGAGCAGTACTTC. It translates to CASSQGVGGQGPYEQYF.

This rearrangement joins TRBV15 to TRBJ1-5; a possible D gene is TRBD1 (6 bases). Trimming shortened V by 4 bases and J by 5 bases, and 18 bases separated the two germline ends. The CDR3 has 16 residues. The germline V gene encodes CDR1 LNHNV and CDR2 YYDKDF (reference sequence). The CDR3 reads CATSKQGGRWDQPQHF. In nucleotides, the CDR3 is TGTGCCACCAGCAAACAAGGGGGGCGCTGGGATCAGCCCCAGCATTTT. The whole variable domain, remainder taken from reference TRBV15 and TRBJ1-5, is DAMVIQNPRYQVTQFGKPVTLSCSQTLNHNVMYWYQQKSSQAPKLLFHYYDKDFNNEADTPDNFQSRRPNTSFCFLDIRSPGLGDTAMYLCATSKQGGRWDQPQHFGDGTRLSIL.

This clone was seen a single time. This chain connects TRBV6-2 or TRBV6-3 to TRBJ2-6, with D possibly being TRBD1 (6 bases). Germline CDR1 reads MNHEY; CDR2 reads SVGEGT. This CDR3 has 16 residues. The V gene lost 6 bases and the J gene lost 0 bases, with 12 bases spanning the gap. CDR3 DNA: TGTGCCAGCAGCCCGACAGGCATCTCTGGGGCCAACGTCCTGACTTTC. Its translation: CASSPTGISGANVLTF.

J is TRBJ2-1 and V is TRBV3-1 (or the pseudogene TRBV3-2); D not certain. V lost 0 bases to trimming and J lost 0 bases, with 6 bases between them. Germline V lookup: CDR1 LGHDT, CDR2 YNNKEL (reference sequence). CDR3 length equals 15 residues. In nucleotides, the CDR3 is TGTGCCAGCAGCCAAGAGTTTAGCTCCTACAATGAGCAGTTCTTC. This encodes CASSQEFSSYNEQFF.